This is a list of T cell receptor beta chains from one sample in a study of cytomegalovirus exposure and HLA in healthy donors. Repertoires were generated with immunoSEQ multiplex PCR, while TCRdb's copy carries only in-frame clones and drops some. This sample lists some 48,000 clones; its ten largest clones have about 6%. The material sequenced was PBMCs. These receptors originate from a male donor in good health and CMV-seropositive. Each CDR3 is given with its conserved first and last residue. The D gene is left open where the match is weak.

D: -; J: TRBJ2-7; V: TRBV7-6; DNA: TGTGCCAGCAGCCGGTCTACAGGGACAAACCCCTACGAGCAGTACTTC; CDR3: CASSRSTGTNPYEQYF
D: -; J: TRBJ2-2; V: TRBV11-2; DNA: TGTGCCAGCAGCTTCGGGGGCACCGGGGAGCTGTTTTTT; CDR3: CASSFGGTGELFF
D: TRBD2; J: TRBJ2-2; V: TRBV7-3; DNA: TGTGCCAGCAGCCCAACCATAGCGGGGGCCCTGGGCGGGGAGCTGTTTTTT; CDR3: CASSPTIAGALGGELFF
D: -; J: TRBJ2-5; V: TRBV7-2; DNA: TGTGCCAGCAGCTTAGAGCTAGCCCAAGAGACCCAGTACTTC; CDR3: CASSLELAQETQYF
D: -; J: TRBJ1-1; V: TRBV6-5; DNA: TGTGCCAGCAGTACAAGCGGGAGCACTGAAGCTTTCTTT; CDR3: CASSTSGSTEAFF
D: -; J: TRBJ1-4; V: TRBV7-9; DNA: TGTGCCAGCAGCTCGACGACAACCCGTAATGAAAAACTGTTTTTT; CDR3: CASSSTTTRNEKLFF
D: -; J: TRBJ1-2; V: TRBV5-1; DNA: TGCGCCAGCAGCTTGGGAGACTATGGCTACACCTTC; CDR3: CASSLGDYGYTF
D: -; J: TRBJ2-7; V: TRBV9; DNA: TGTGCCAGCAGCGTAGGTGGGGGCCTCTACGAGCAGTACTTC; CDR3: CASSVGGGLYEQYF
D: TRBD2; J: TRBJ2-1; V: TRBV27; DNA: TGTGCCAGCAGTTTATCGACTAGCGGGCCTAATGAGCAGTTCTTC; CDR3: CASSLSTSGPNEQFF
D: -; J: TRBJ2-5; V: TRBV7-9; DNA: TGTGCCAGCAGCTTTTGGGGGGGGGCAGAGGTCGAGACCCAGTACTTC; CDR3: CASSFWGGAEVETQYF
D: -; J: TRBJ2-5; V: TRBV19; DNA: TGTGCCAGTAGTTTTCCGGGGGGCCTCCAAGAGACCCAGTACTTC; CDR3: CASSFPGGLQETQYF
D: -; J: TRBJ1-5; V: TRBV30; DNA: TGTGCCTGGAGTAAAGGGGTGAGGCAGCCCCAGCATTTT; CDR3: CAWSKGVRQPQHF